Sequencing of this T cell receptor beta chain was carried out in a study of prognosis after radiotherapy for stage I lung cancer. Across the whole study: Aged about 53 to 84 years, with a median of roughly 78 years, the patients were around 13 men and roughly six women. Study-level points and caveats: Post-therapy Shannon entropy was lower in patients developing distant metastases following stereotactic body radiation therapy.

Template was genomic DNA; TCR beta CDR3 amplified in two multiplex PCR rounds. Used in first-round PCR were primers specific to each TRBV and TRBJ gene. One entry per CDR3 protein results from TCRdb running MiXCR on the multiplex PCR reads. The sample contains roughly 18,000 distinct CDR3 sequences, about 40% of which appear only once. V lost 8 bases, J lost 4 bases, and 4 bases stayed unmatched. Germline CDR1 is LNHDA and CDR2 is SQIVND (reference sequence). The CDR3 runs to 12 residues. None of the patients had undergone chemotherapy or radiotherapy beforehand or had any other malignancy, and each showed node-negative status on CT and PET/CT. This clonotype was seen ten or more times. Its cognate antigen is unknown.

The receptor's source is a donor at least 50 years old with non-small cell lung cancer. Source: PBMCs, taken before or after stereotactic body radiation therapy (not recorded which). V gene TRBV19 combines with J gene TRBJ1-2; 7 nucleotides align to TRBD1. This CDR3 reads CASRGTAYGYTF. The DNA of the CDR3 is TGTGCCAGTCGCGGGACAGCCTATGGCTACACCTTC.